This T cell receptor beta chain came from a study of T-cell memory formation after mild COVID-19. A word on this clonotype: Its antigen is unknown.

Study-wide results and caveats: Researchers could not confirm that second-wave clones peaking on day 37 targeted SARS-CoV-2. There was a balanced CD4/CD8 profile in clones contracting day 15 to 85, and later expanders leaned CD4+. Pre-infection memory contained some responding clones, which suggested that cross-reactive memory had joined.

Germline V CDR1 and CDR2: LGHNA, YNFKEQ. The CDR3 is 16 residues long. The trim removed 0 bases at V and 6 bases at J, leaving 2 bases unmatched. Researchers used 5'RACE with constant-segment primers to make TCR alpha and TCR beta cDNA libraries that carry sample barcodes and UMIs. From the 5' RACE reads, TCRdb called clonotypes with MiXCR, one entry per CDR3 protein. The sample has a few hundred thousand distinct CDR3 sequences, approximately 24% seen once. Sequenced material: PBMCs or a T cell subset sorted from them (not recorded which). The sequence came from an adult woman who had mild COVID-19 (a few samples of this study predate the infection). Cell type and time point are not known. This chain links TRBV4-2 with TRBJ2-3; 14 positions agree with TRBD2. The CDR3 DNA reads TGTGCCAGCAGCCAAGATGGGACTAGCGGGGGTGATACGCAGTATTTT. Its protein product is CASSQDGTSGGDTQYF.